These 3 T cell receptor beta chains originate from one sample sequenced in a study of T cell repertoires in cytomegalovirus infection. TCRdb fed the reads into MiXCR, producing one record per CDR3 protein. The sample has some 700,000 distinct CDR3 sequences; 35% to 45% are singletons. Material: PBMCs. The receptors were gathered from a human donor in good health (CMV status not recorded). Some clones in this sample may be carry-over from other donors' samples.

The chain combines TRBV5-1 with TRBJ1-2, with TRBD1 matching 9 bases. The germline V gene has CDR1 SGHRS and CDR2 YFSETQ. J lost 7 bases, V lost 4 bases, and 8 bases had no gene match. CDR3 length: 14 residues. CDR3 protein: CASSTWTGASGYTF. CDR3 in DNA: TGCGCCAGCAGCACGTGGACAGGGGCTAGTGGCTACACCTTC. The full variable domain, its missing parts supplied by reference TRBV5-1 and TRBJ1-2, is KAGVTQTPRYLIKTRGQQVTLSCSPISGHRSVSWYQQTPGQGLQFLFEYFSETQRNKGNFPGRFSGRQFSNSRSEMNVSTLELGDSALYLCASSTWTGASGYTFGSGTRLTVV.

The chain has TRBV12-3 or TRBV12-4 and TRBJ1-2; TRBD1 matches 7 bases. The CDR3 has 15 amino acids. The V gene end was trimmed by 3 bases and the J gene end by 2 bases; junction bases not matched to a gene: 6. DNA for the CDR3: TGTGCCAGCAGTTTCAGGGGGGGACAAAACTATGGCTACACCTTC. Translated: CASSFRGGQNYGYTF.

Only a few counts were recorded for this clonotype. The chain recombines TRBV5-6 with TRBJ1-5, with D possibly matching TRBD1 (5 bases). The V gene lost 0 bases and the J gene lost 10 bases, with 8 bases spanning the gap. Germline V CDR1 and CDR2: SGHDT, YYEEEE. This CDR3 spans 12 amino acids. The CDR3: CASSLAGRPQHF. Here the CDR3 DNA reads TGTGCCAGCAGCTTGGCAGGGAGACCCCAGCATTTT.